These 18 T cell receptor beta chains were all obtained from the same sample, sequenced in a study of OX40 agonist ivuxolimab in advanced cancers. Some clones are missing from TCRdb's copy, which holds only in-frame ones; the method was immunoSEQ multiplex PCR. Of tens of thousands of clones in the sample, 75% to 90% were seen once. The specimen was CD4+ or CD8+ T cells sorted from blood, collected in a trial of the OX40 agonist ivuxolimab. The receptors here all came from an adult with an advanced solid tumor such as melanoma, head and neck, liver or kidney cancer.

This rearrangement joins TRBV28 to TRBJ1-4; no clear D. This CDR3 contains 14 residues. V was clipped by 4 bases and J by 0 bases, with 6 bases between them. Looked up from germline, CDR1 is MDHEN and CDR2 is SYDVKM. For the CDR3, the DNA is TGTGCCAGCAGTTCCATTGCAACTAATGAAAAACTGTTTTTT. As protein: CASSSIATNEKLFF.

The rearrangement links TRBV6-1 to TRBJ1-4; TRBD1 matches 7 bases. The germline V gene has CDR1 MNHNS and CDR2 SASEGT. The CDR3 runs 14 residues. Trimming took 8 bases from V and 8 from J; bases not matched to a gene: 11. The CDR3 DNA follows: TGTGCCAGCGAGAAGGGGCAGGGGGGAGAAAAACTGTTTTTT. Translation: CASEKGQGGEKLFF.

J is TRBJ1-2 and V is TRBV19; 8 positions agree with TRBD1. V was pared by 5 bases and J by 4 bases, with 12 bases of the junction left unmatched. From germline, CDR1 is LNHDA and CDR2 SQIVND (reference sequence). There are 16 residues in the CDR3. The CDR3 DNA sequence: TGTGCCAGTAGTGCCTGGTCGACAGGGGAGGGCTATGGCTACACCTTC. This codes for CASSAWSTGEGYGYTF.

V and J are TRBV28 and TRBJ2-3; 10 bases align to TRBD1. V lost 9 bases and J lost 3; bases outside the gene matches: 6. Germline V gene lookup returns CDR1 MDHEN and CDR2 SYDVKM. CDR3 size: 14 residues. The CDR3 DNA sequence: TGTGCCAGTTCGACAGGGGGCGTAACAGATACGCAGTATTTT. Translating gives CASSTGGVTDTQYF.

The V call is TRBV19, the J call TRBJ2-2; the match to TRBD2 covers 12 bases. This CDR3 contains 15 residues. Per the germline V gene, CDR1 is LNHDA and CDR2 is SQIVND (reference sequence). V was pared by 7 bases and J by 4 bases, with 4 bases of the junction left unmatched. CDR3 sequence: CASIELAGGTGELFF. The CDR3 DNA is TGTGCCAGTATTGAACTAGCGGGGGGCACCGGGGAGCTGTTTTTT.

V and J are TRBV6-5 and TRBJ2-7, with a weak D call TRBD1 (7 bases). The CDR3 sequence is 15 residues long. The germline CDR1 and CDR2 sequences are MNHEY and SVGAGI. V was clipped by 0 bases and J by 5 bases, with 14 bases between them. CDR3 sequence: CASSYSQGRRNEQYF. Written as DNA, the CDR3 is TGTGCCAGCAGTTACTCACAGGGGAGGAGGAACGAGCAGTACTTC.

This chain connects TRBV27 to TRBJ1-1; 8 nucleotides line up with TRBD1. Germline V gives CDR1 MNHEY, CDR2 SMNVEV (reference sequence). There are 15 residues in the CDR3. With V trimmed by 5 bases and J by 0 bases, 5 bases remained unmatched. The CDR3 DNA reads as TGTGCCAGCAGTACCTACAGGGGGATGAACACTGAAGCTTTCTTT. Translating gives CASSTYRGMNTEAFF.

This rearrangement joins TRBV2 to TRBJ2-1; TRBD1 is a possible D gene (6 bases). Germline V gene lookup returns CDR1 SNHLY and CDR2 FYNNEI. V dropped 7 bases and J dropped 8 bases, with 15 bases sitting between them. The CDR3 totals 13 residues. CDR3 region: CASTDNRVHEQFF. Written as DNA, the CDR3 is TGTGCCAGCACTGATAACAGGGTCCATGAGCAGTTCTTC.

As DNA, the CDR3 is TGTGCCAGCAGTTTCCGGGGGAGGGTGATTACTGAAGCTTTCTTT. Translated: CASSFRGRVITEAFF. The chain couples TRBV28 to TRBJ1-1, with D perhaps TRBD1 (5 bases). This CDR3 spans 15 amino acids. CDR1 and CDR2 (germline): MDHEN, SYDVKM. V was shortened by 3 bases and J by 5 bases, with 16 bases between the two germline ends. The whole variable domain, remainder taken from reference TRBV28 and TRBJ1-1, is DVKVTQSSRYLVKRTGEKVFLECVQDMDHENMFWYRQDPGLGLRLIYFSYDVKMKEKGDIPEGYSVSREKKERFSLILESASTNQTSMYLCASSFRGRVITEAFFGQGTRLTVV.

The chain couples TRBV30 to TRBJ2-3; D uncertain. Germline CDR1 GTSNPN, CDR2 SVGIG (reference sequence). There are 15 residues in the CDR3. The V gene lost 1 base and the J gene lost 0 bases, with 11 bases spanning the gap. In DNA form, the CDR3 reads TGTGCCTGGAGTGGAAAAGCAGCTAGCACAGATACGCAGTATTTT. Protein sequence: CAWSGKAASTDTQYF.

V and J are TRBV5-5 and TRBJ2-2; the D is unclear. The CDR3 is 15 residues long. The V end lost 2 bases, the J end lost 4 bases, and 12 bases lay between the germline ends. The germline V gene has CDR1 SGHKS and CDR2 YYEKEE (reference sequence). CDR3 residues: CASSFVTDGTGELFF. DNA of the CDR3: TGTGCCAGCAGCTTTGTCACCGATGGCACCGGGGAGCTGTTTTTT.

There are a few counts of this clone. The chain is built from TRBV4-1 and TRBJ2-7; 11 bases line up with TRBD1. The CDR3 totals 14 residues. V was clipped by 7 bases and J by 5 bases; unmatched bases: 7. Germline V gives CDR1 MGHRA, CDR2 YSYEKL. CDR3 protein: CASTSRTGGDEQYF. The CDR3 DNA follows: TGCGCCAGCACCTCCAGGACAGGGGGCGACGAGCAGTACTTC.

The V call is TRBV27, the J call TRBJ2-7; D is perhaps TRBD2 (5 bases). Deletions cut 9 bases from V and 6 bases from J, with 15 bases between. This CDR3 is 12 amino acids long. Germline V gene lookup returns CDR1 MNHEY and CDR2 SMNVEV (reference sequence). As DNA, the CDR3 is TGTGCCAGGGACTCGGCGATGTTCGAGCAGTACTTC. Translating it yields CARDSAMFEQYF.

The V and J genes are TRBV9 and TRBJ2-3, with 7 bases identical to TRBD2. The CDR3 is 16 residues long. The trim removed 3 bases at V and 4 bases at J, leaving 11 bases unmatched. The V gene's germline CDR1 is SGDLS and CDR2 YYNGEE. The CDR3 DNA follows: TGTGCCAGCAGCGCCACATTCAGCGGGGTAGCAGATACGCAGTATTTT. It encodes CASSATFSGVADTQYF.

The chain links TRBV29-1 to TRBJ1-3; D not certain. The CDR3 extends over 14 amino acids. Trimming took off 7 bases at V and 0 bases at J, with 13 bases between the two ends. The germline CDR1 and CDR2 sequences are SQVTM and ANQGSEA. DNA for the CDR3: TGCAGCGGGTCGGTAGACGGCTCTGGAAACACCATATATTTT. This gives the protein CSGSVDGSGNTIYF.

This clone has only one observation. This chain links TRBV7-2 with TRBJ2-7; a weak D match, TRBD1 (5 bases). Germline V lookup: CDR1 SGHTA, CDR2 FQGNSA. V was pared by 5 bases and J by 5 bases, with 22 bases between. The CDR3 runs 16 residues. Here the CDR3 reads CASSPPTIVRANEQYF. CDR3 DNA: TGTGCCAGCAGCCCCCCAACCATTGTCAGGGCTAACGAGCAGTACTTC.

This chain joins TRBV5-1 and TRBJ2-5, with no clear D. The end of the DNA aligns better with TRBJ2-7, so the J call may be wrong. The CDR3 has 13 amino acids. Germline V lookup: CDR1 SGHRS, CDR2 YFSETQ. The CDR3 nucleotides are TGCGCCAGCAGCGTCACTTCTACCTACGAGCAGTACTTC. Its translation: CASSVTSTYEQYF.

V usage is TRBV25-1 and J usage is TRBJ2-7; D uncertain. The germline V gene has CDR1 MGHDK and CDR2 SYGVNS. The CDR3 contains 13 residues. V lost 4 bases and J 0 bases, leaving 7 bases between the germline ends. CDR3 sequence: CASSVSPSYEQYF. In DNA form, the CDR3 reads TGTGCCAGCAGTGTATCTCCCTCCTACGAGCAGTACTTC.